A selection of T cell receptor beta chains follows, all from one sample in a study of blood T cell repertoires in COVID-19. Here immunoSEQ multiplex PCR was the method, and the copy in TCRdb shows in-frame clones only, minus some. The sample lists approximately 230,000 clones, 70% to 90% occurring once. Sample: peripheral blood. Receptors were obtained from a young man with active or convalescent COVID-19. Both conserved end residues are trimmed from each CDR3. Fields, in order: V gene, J gene, CDR3 protein.

v_call: TRBV5-1; j_call: TRBJ2-7; cdr3_aa: ASSAPSSGGAYYEQY
v_call: TRBV4-3; j_call: TRBJ1-2; cdr3_aa: ASSQDQGVFYGYT
v_call: TRBV9; j_call: TRBJ1-3; cdr3_aa: ASRPSSGNTIY
v_call: TRBV7-2; j_call: TRBJ2-7; cdr3_aa: ASSSQGGTYEQY
v_call: TRBV19; j_call: TRBJ1-1; cdr3_aa: ASSTRGTEAF
v_call: TRBV10-2; j_call: TRBJ2-7; cdr3_aa: ASNSQGASYEQY
v_call: TRBV14; j_call: TRBJ1-1; cdr3_aa: ASSQGQGWATEAF
v_call: TRBV5-1; j_call: TRBJ2-1; cdr3_aa: ASRREGQGGEQF
v_call: TRBV7-2; j_call: TRBJ2-2; cdr3_aa: ASPHPGGVYTGELF
v_call: TRBV19; j_call: TRBJ1-2; cdr3_aa: ASNQQGAHGYT
v_call: TRBV7-3; j_call: TRBJ1-1; cdr3_aa: ASSLRQKNTEAF
v_call: TRBV5-5; j_call: TRBJ2-2; cdr3_aa: ASSSPGTGSPGELF
v_call: TRBV30; j_call: TRBJ1-2; cdr3_aa: AWRKTGTDGYT
v_call: TRBV28; j_call: TRBJ1-3; cdr3_aa: ASSLFRGAGNTIY
v_call: TRBV18; j_call: TRBJ1-2; cdr3_aa: ASSPPSGDRGEGYT
v_call: TRBV7-8; j_call: TRBJ2-5; cdr3_aa: ASSLMETQY
v_call: TRBV29-1; j_call: TRBJ2-5; cdr3_aa: SVRTGETQY
v_call: TRBV18; j_call: TRBJ2-7; cdr3_aa: ASSPQGAGSSYEQY
v_call: TRBV5-6; j_call: TRBJ1-1; cdr3_aa: ASSLQGRGTEAF
v_call: TRBV6-6; j_call: TRBJ1-4; cdr3_aa: ASSPNYPGTGEKLF